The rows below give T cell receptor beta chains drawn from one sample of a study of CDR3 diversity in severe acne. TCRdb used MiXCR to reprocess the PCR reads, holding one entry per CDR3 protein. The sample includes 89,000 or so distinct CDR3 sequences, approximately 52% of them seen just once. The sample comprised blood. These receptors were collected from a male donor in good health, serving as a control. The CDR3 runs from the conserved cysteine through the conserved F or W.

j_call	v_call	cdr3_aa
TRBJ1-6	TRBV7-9	CASSPREAGVSPLHF
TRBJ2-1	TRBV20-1	CSARGLAGANNEQFF
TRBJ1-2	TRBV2	CASSSHDRGPVGYTF
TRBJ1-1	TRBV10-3	CAISGEVGESAFF
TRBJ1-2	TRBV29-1	CSVEGASGYGYTF
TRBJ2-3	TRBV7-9	CASSLRVTVADTQYF
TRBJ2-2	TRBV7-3	CASSLGYGELFF
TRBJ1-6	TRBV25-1	CASSEYRGISPLHF
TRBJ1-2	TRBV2	CASRGQGQGIYGYTF
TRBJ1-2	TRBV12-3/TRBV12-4	CASSPGLLGYGYTF
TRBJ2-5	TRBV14	CASSQVFETQYF